This entry is about one T cell receptor (beta chain). Its antigen is currently not known. Per-nucleotide qualities are absent, and no much larger clonotype sits a single base away. Patients with autoimmune disease history or receiving systemic immunosuppression were excluded from the trial. In every dose cohort, peripheral blood was drawn for TCR sequencing at baseline, cycle 4 day 1, and cycle 7 day 1. Samples were obtained from an open-label, multicenter, first-in-human phase I dose-escalation trial of ivuxolimab. Adults with locally advanced or metastatic melanoma, renal cell carcinoma, hepatocellular carcinoma or head and neck squamous cell carcinoma were enrolled in the trial. Before TCR sequencing, CD4+ T cells and CD8+ T cells from peripheral blood were sorted into separate populations. For sequencing of the TCRbeta CDR3 region, genomic DNA was extracted from the sorted cells. The immunoSEQ Assay was used to sequence the TCRbeta CDR3 regions. The table was pulled from immuneACCESS by TCRdb, which kept in-frame rearrangements only. Such tables lose some clones; where checked, under half of the loss comes from unresolved V genes, and the rest has no known cause. The sample table holds fewer than 65,000 clones, of which about 88% were seen once. The ten largest clones represent roughly 0.5% of the sample.

The data stem from a study of OX40 agonist ivuxolimab in advanced cancers. With regard to the full study: The costimulatory receptor OX40 (CD134) was targeted by ivuxolimab, a fully human IgG2 agonistic monoclonal antibody. Intravenous ivuxolimab was administered to patients every 2 weeks at six dose levels: 0.01, 0.1, 0.3, 1.5, 3 and 10 mg/kg. The paper describes the monotherapy dose-escalation part (N = 52 patients) of the phase I trial of ivuxolimab. Partial responses occurred in three dose-escalation patients, of whom one had hepatocellular carcinoma and two had cutaneous melanoma. Patients were allowed to have had prior anti-PD-1, anti-PD-L1 or anti-CTLA-4 therapy, and less than 45% of the dose-escalation patients had previously received checkpoint inhibitors. The dose-escalation cohort was 80% to 90% male with a mean age of 60 years, ranging from about 20 to 80. Peripheral TCRbeta sequencing aimed to test whether ivuxolimab altered TCR sequence diversity and caused clonal T-cell expansion. Of the 50 to 55 patients in dose escalation, some 19 had hepatocellular carcinoma, around 15 had melanoma, 9 had renal cell carcinoma and 9 had head and neck cancer. The study at large found these results: Antigen specificity was not determined for the clonally expanded peripheral T cells. Partial responders in the 0.1-3.0 mg/kg groups had among the lowest normalized peripheral clonal expansion, especially among CD8+ T cells. Low levels of normalized T-cell clonal expansion were also seen in some nonresponding patients. On average, CD8+ T cells showed more expanded clones than CD4+ T cells after ivuxolimab. At doses of 0.1 to 3.0 mg/kg, clonal expansion of both CD4+ and CD8+ blood T cells was observed from baseline to week 6.

From the germline V gene, CDR1 is SQVTM and CDR2 is ANQGSEA. Trimming takes 5 bases from V and 0 bases from J, and the germline ends sit 11 bases apart. The CDR3 covers 14 residues, taking in both the cysteine and the phenylalanine. The retained sequence is limited to the CDR3, 42 bases, with the frame set at the first base. The sequence links TRBV29-1 to TRBJ2-1; the D segment cannot be called with confidence. The receptor's source is an adult with an advanced solid tumor such as melanoma, head and neck, liver or kidney cancer. The source was CD4+ or CD8+ T cells sorted from blood, collected in a trial of the OX40 agonist ivuxolimab. In nucleotide form, the sequence is TGCAGCGTTCTGGGCAGGAGCTCCTACAATGAGCAGTTCTTC. It specifies CSVLGRSSYNEQFF.